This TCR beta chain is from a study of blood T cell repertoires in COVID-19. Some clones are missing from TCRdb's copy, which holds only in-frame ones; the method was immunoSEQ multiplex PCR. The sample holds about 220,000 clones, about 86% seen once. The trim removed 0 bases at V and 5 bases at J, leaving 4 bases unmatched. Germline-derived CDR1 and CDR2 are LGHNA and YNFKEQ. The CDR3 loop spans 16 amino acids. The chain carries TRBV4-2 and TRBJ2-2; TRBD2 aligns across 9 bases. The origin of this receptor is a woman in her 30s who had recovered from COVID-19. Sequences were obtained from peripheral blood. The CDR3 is CASSQDRLAGTGELFF. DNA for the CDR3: TGTGCCAGCAGCCAAGATAGGCTAGCGGGGACCGGGGAGCTGTTTTTT.